This T cell receptor beta chain was identified in a study of T cell responses to AZD1222 COVID-19 vaccine (dated by TCRdb to the early 2020s). Regarding the complete study: TCR sequencing covered some 250 trial participants: about 210 given two doses of AZD1222 and 26 given two doses of MenACWY control vaccine. Trial participants were enrolled into age subgroups of 18-55, 56-69 and 70-plus years, which contained about 150, 28 and 57 TCR-sequenced participants, respectively. Overall study outcomes, separate from this receptor: Because no day 14 peak-response samples were available, the repertoires could be characterized only after the peak T cell response. After two AZD1222 doses, both the breadth and the depth of spike-specific TCRs were significantly higher than at day 0 and than in MenACWY recipients. Participants were mostly white British, with more females than males. The authors suggested clonal diversity may have been underestimated. Only five or six AZD1222 recipients were SARS-CoV-2 seropositive at baseline, limiting conclusions about previously exposed vaccinees. Reportedly, almost half of the unique spike-specific TCRs recognized epitopes lying outside the regions that are mutated in the B.1.351 and B.1.1.7 variants. The vaccine-associated CD4 TCRs covered the entire spike protein, and the dominant responses fell in regions 160-218 and 743-854. The 56-69-year group was small, and its depth increase did not reach significance, likely because of low power.

CDR1 is given as SNHLY and CDR2 as FYNNEI, both from the germline V gene. The CDR3 has 15 amino acids, counting the end cysteine and phenylalanine. Kept here is only the CDR3 DNA, which spans 45 bases and is read in frame from base 1. V lost 3 bases and J lost 7 bases; the stretch between them is 16 bases long. Remarks on this clone: The antigen it recognizes is unknown. Base qualities are not recorded, but no much larger clone differs from it by a single base.

The CDR3 regions of human TCRbeta chains were analyzed by immunosequencing. In the paper's pipeline: Repertoire TCRs were checked for matches against a reference library of SARS-CoV-2-specific TCRs that had been generated using the MIRA antigen-specificity platform. Breadth was defined as the fraction of unique TCRs that were SARS-CoV-2-associated, and depth was defined as the fraction of total T cells that were SARS-CoV-2-associated. Using the MIRA data, each spike-specific TCR was mapped to the spike region that the TCR reacts to and placed in a CD4 or CD8 class. Log10-transformed breadth and depth values were compared by one-way ANOVA with Sidak's multiple comparisons tests. TCRdb limited this immuneACCESS table to in-frame rearrangements with V and J called. A share of clones is missing; checked studies link under half to unresolved V genes, and the rest is unexplained. That table is the source of V, J and clone size, and D and trimming were worked out from the DNA. The table for this sample lists approximately 84,000 clones; 75% to 90% of them were counted only once. More than 2% of the sample comes from the top ten.

The sample's time point label is to be understood as: about 28 days (+/-7) after the second vaccine dose. AZD1222 recipients given second doses at about 4 weeks or at about 12 weeks were pooled, since spike-specific TCR depth and breadth were not found to differ between the two schedules. The vaccinee samples were drawn from two UK trials, COV001 and COV002, one of which was a single-blind randomized controlled phase 2/3 trial testing AZD1222 (ChAdOx1 nCoV-19) in healthy adults. For TCRbeta chain sequencing, PBMC samples from trial participants were taken at day 0 and at day 28 after the second dose.

The chain links TRBV2 with TRBJ1-3; the D gene cannot be resolved reliably. Sequencing used peripheral blood, obtained 28 days after the second AZD1222 dose. The receptor was derived from an adult who received the AZD1222 COVID-19 vaccine. The DNA is as follows: TGTGCCAGCAGTGATACCACGGCGAGAGCGAACACCATATATTTT. This sequence encodes CASSDTTARANTIYF.